A single sample gave rise to the 29 T cell receptor beta chains below, sequenced in a study of beta chain features in type 1 diabetes. Reverse transcription of all isolated RNA meant that expressed TCRB transcripts were sequenced. Sequencing was performed with immunoSEQ multiplex PCR; in TCRdb, only in-frame clones are kept and a portion is missing. The sample lists 240,000 or so clones, about 26% occurring once. Input material: central memory CD4+ T cells from blood. All receptors derive from a man younger than 40 in good health.

This clone was recorded a few times. The chain couples TRBV5-1 to TRBJ1-1; D possibly corresponds to TRBD1 (5 bases). Germline CDR1 SGHRS, CDR2 YFSETQ. Trimming took off 3 bases at V and 1 base at J, with 13 bases between the two ends. CDR3 length: 15 amino acids. As DNA, the CDR3 is TGCGCCAGCAGCTCCGGGCGGCAGGGGAACACTGAAGCTTTCTTT. Translating gives CASSSGRQGNTEAFF.

This clone showed up just a few times. V and J are TRBV5-1 and TRBJ2-5; D possibly corresponds to TRBD1 (6 bases). The DNA end is more similar to TRBJ2-7, so the J call may be wrong. Germline CDR1 SGHRS, CDR2 YFSETQ. The CDR3 is 14 residues long. The CDR3 DNA sequence: TGCGCCAGCAGCCCCTGGACAGAAACCTCCGAGCAGTACTTC. Translation gives CASSPWTETSEQYF.

This clone was counted once. The chain is built from TRBV2 and TRBJ2-7; D is unresolved. Trimming stripped 0 bases from V and 6 bases from J, with 12 bases between. The CDR3 totals 14 residues. Germline V lookup: CDR1 SNHLY, CDR2 FYNNEI. The CDR3 sequence: CASSEARVWGEQYF. CDR3 DNA sequence: TGTGCCAGCAGTGAAGCAAGGGTTTGGGGCGAGCAGTACTTC.

This clone was counted only a few times. The chain has TRBV29-1 and TRBJ2-5, with 7 bases identical to TRBD2. Germline V gene lookup returns CDR1 SQVTM and CDR2 ANQGSEA. The CDR3 totals 13 residues. The J segment lost 5 bases and the V segment lost 6 bases, leaving 9 bases of the junction unmatched. For the CDR3, the DNA is TGCAGCGTGTGCTACCCGGGAGGCGAGACCCAGTACTTC. Protein sequence: CSVCYPGGETQYF.

The gene calls are TRBV4-3 and TRBJ2-1; 7 nucleotides line up with TRBD2. CDR1 is LGHNA and CDR2 is YSLEER in the germline V gene. The CDR3 has 19 residues. Trimming cost V 0 bases and J 4 bases; bases outside gene matches: 15. Here the CDR3 reads CASSQDFIRAGVRYNEQFF. The CDR3 nucleotides read TGCGCCAGCAGCCAAGATTTTATTCGCGCGGGAGTACGGTACAATGAGCAGTTCTTC.

This clone was counted only a few times. This could be a read error, since a much larger clone is one nucleotide away. The V call is TRBV30, the J call TRBJ2-3; 7 positions agree with TRBD2. Germline assignment: CDR1 GTSNPN and CDR2 SVGIG (reference sequence). The junction had 8 bases not matched to a gene; V was cut back by 0 bases and J by 2 bases. The CDR3 totals 16 residues. The CDR3 DNA is TGTGCCTGGAGTGTACCTTGTAGCGGGCCCACAGATACGCAGTATTTT. It encodes CAWSVPCSGPTDTQYF. Variable domain in full (rest from reference TRBV30 and TRBJ2-3): SQTIHQWPATLVQPVGSPLSLECTVEGTSNPNLYWYRQAAGRGLQLLFYSVGIGQISSEVPQNLSASRPQDRQFILSSKKLLLSDSGFYLCAWSVPCSGPTDTQYFGPGTRLTVL.

For this clone: The same CDR3 is also encoded by other DNA sequences in this sample. The chain carries TRBV20-1 and TRBJ2-5, with 7 bases that match TRBD2. Trimming took 3 bases from V and 9 from J; bases not matched to a gene: 1. The CDR3 is 10 amino acids. Germline assignment: CDR1 DFQATT and CDR2 SNEGSKA (reference sequence). The chain's CDR3 is CSASREAQYF. CDR3 bases: TGCAGTGCTAGCCGGGAGGCCCAGTACTTC.

The sample holds a few counts of this clone. The rearrangement joins TRBV5-1 to TRBJ2-1; 7 bases align to TRBD1. There are 15 residues in the CDR3. The germline gives CDR1 SGHRS, CDR2 YFSETQ. V gave up 2 bases and J gave up 6 bases; unmatched junction bases: 8. CDR3 protein: CASSFGRQGGNEQFF. CDR3 sequence (DNA): TGCGCCAGCAGCTTTGGAAGACAGGGCGGCAATGAGCAGTTCTTC.

CDR3 DNA sequence: TGCAGCGTAACCCTAGCGGGGGCATACAATGAGCAGTTCTTC. This gives the protein CSVTLAGAYNEQFF. The chain combines TRBV29-1 with TRBJ2-1; 10 bases match TRBD2. There are 14 residues in the CDR3. CDR1 is SQVTM, CDR2 ANQGSEA, per germline. V shed 6 bases, J shed 4 bases, and the junction held 6 bases outside the gene matches.

The V gene is TRBV28, the J gene TRBJ2-5; 8 positions match TRBD1. The CDR3 consists of 14 residues. The germline CDR1 and CDR2 sequences are MDHEN and SYDVKM. V was clipped by 5 bases and J by 4 bases; unmatched bases: 6. The CDR3 DNA follows: TGTGCCAGCAGTCTGGACAGGGTAATAGAGACCCAGTACTTC. As protein: CASSLDRVIETQYF.

The chain recombines TRBV18 with TRBJ2-7, with a weak D call TRBD1 (5 bases). Trimming cost V 2 bases and J 7 bases, with 9 bases left between them. CDR3 length: 12 residues. Germline CDR1 KGHSH, CDR2 LQKENI. The DNA for the CDR3 is TGTGCCAGCTCACCAGGGGCGAGAGAGCAGTACTTC. Its protein is CASSPGAREQYF.

This clone was detected only a few times. J is TRBJ1-6 and V is TRBV30; 10 positions match TRBD1. Germline CDR1 reads GTSNPN; CDR2 reads SVGIG (reference sequence). This CDR3 comprises 14 residues. V lost 5 bases and J lost 10; bases outside the gene matches: 8. The DNA of the CDR3 is TGTGCCTGGGACCGGGACAGGGGCGGCTCACCCCTCCACTTT. This sequence encodes CAWDRDRGGSPLHF.

This clone was seen only a few times. The CDR3 DNA reads as TGTGCCAGCTCAGACCTAGGACTCAGCTACGAGCAGTACTTC. It translates to CASSDLGLSYEQYF. The chain uses TRBV14 and TRBJ2-7, with D maybe TRBD2 (5 bases). This CDR3 is built from 14 residues. Trimming pared 8 bases from V and 3 bases from J, leaving 17 bases between. From germline, CDR1 is SGHDN and CDR2 FVKESK.

The table lists this clone with a few counts. The J gene is TRBJ1-5, the V gene TRBV30, with D uncertain. Trimming shortened V by 5 bases and J by 6 bases, and 17 bases separated the two germline ends. This CDR3 region has 14 residues. Germline CDR1 and CDR2: GTSNPN and SVGIG (reference sequence). CDR3 sequence (DNA): TGTGCCTGGTCCAAGGGTCTACTCAGTCAGCCCCAGCATTTT. The encoded protein is CAWSKGLLSQPQHF.

The chain is built from TRBV6-5 and TRBJ2-7; D unclear. Trimming shortened V by 5 bases and J by 5 bases, and 19 bases separated the two germline ends. The length of the CDR3 is 15 residues. Per germline, CDR1 MNHEY and CDR2 SVGAGI. CDR3 in amino acids: CASSPRRAKSHEQYF. The DNA of the CDR3 is TGTGCCAGCAGTCCGAGAAGGGCCAAAAGCCACGAGCAGTACTTC.

This sequence joins TRBV29-1 and TRBJ2-7; 8 bases map to TRBD1. The V gene end was trimmed by 5 bases and the J gene end by 1 base; junction bases not matched to a gene: 7. Germline V gene lookup returns CDR1 SQVTM and CDR2 ANQGSEA. This CDR3 comprises 14 residues. The CDR3 sequence: CSVTGQGRSYEQYF. In DNA, the CDR3 is TGCAGCGTTACAGGACAGGGTAGGTCCTACGAGCAGTACTTC.

In the case of this clone: This specimen includes other DNA sequences encoding the same CDR3. This chain connects TRBV2 to TRBJ2-5; no clear D gene. Germline loops: CDR1 SNHLY, CDR2 FYNNEI. The V gene lost 7 bases and the J gene lost 5 bases, with 8 bases spanning the gap. The CDR3 loop spans 11 amino acids. Here the CDR3 reads CASTTGETQYF. For the CDR3, the DNA is TGTGCCAGCACCACCGGGGAGACCCAGTACTTC.

The J gene is TRBJ2-1, the V gene TRBV18; 10 bases fit TRBD2. Germline V gives CDR1 KGHSH, CDR2 LQKENI. The V and J ends lost 3 bases and 8 bases, in that order; junction bases with no gene match: 7. The CDR3 runs to 15 residues. CDR3 nucleotide sequence: TGTGCCAGCTCACCGCTAGCGGGGGCGGGGGATGAGCAGTTCTTC. Amino acid sequence: CASSPLAGAGDEQFF.

Points on this clone: A much larger clone lies one base from this, so it may be a read error. The sample contains more than one DNA sequence encoding this CDR3. This rearrangement joins TRBV15 to TRBJ2-5; tentative D call: TRBD2 (5 bases). This CDR3 contains 14 residues. Trimming took off 1 base at V and 1 base at J, with 7 bases between the two ends. Germline assignment: CDR1 LNHNV and CDR2 YYDKDF (reference sequence). DNA of the CDR3: TGTGCCACCAGCAGAGGAGGGTTCCAAGAGACCCAGTACTTC. It specifies CATSRGGFQETQYF.

This chain uses TRBV5-6 with TRBJ1-2; D gene ambiguous. CDR3 length: 13 amino acids. V was trimmed by 3 bases and J by 3 bases, leaving 9 bases between them. CDR1 SGHDT and CDR2 YYEEEE come from the germline V gene. CDR3 coding DNA: TGTGCCAGCAGCTCAGACAAAGACTATGGCTACACCTTC. The encoded protein is CASSSDKDYGYTF.

A few counts support this clone. The J gene is TRBJ2-3, the V gene TRBV29-1; 7 bases line up with TRBD2. The V segment lost 6 bases and the J segment 1 base; nucleotides outside the gene matches: 10. The CDR3 spans 15 residues. Germline CDR1 reads SQVTM; CDR2 reads ANQGSEA. CDR3 loop: CSVTGGGRGTDTQYF. Written as DNA, the CDR3 is TGCAGCGTGACCGGCGGGGGACGGGGCACAGATACGCAGTATTTT.

This clone was picked up many times. Other DNA variants within this sample encode the same CDR3. CDR3 bases: TGTGCCAGCAGTGGACTAGCGGGAGGTGACAATGAGCAGTTCTTC. Its translation: CASSGLAGGDNEQFF. V and J are TRBV27 and TRBJ2-1, with 14 bases identical to TRBD2. The germline CDR1 and CDR2 sequences are MNHEY and SMNVEV (reference sequence). V dropped 5 bases and J dropped 5; count of bases not matched to a gene: 2. There are 15 residues in the CDR3.

The rearrangement uses TRBV28 and TRBJ2-5; tentatively, D is TRBD1 (5 bases). V lost 5 bases, J lost 5 bases, and 21 bases lay in between. CDR3 size: 16 residues. Germline V gene sequence: CDR1 MDHEN, CDR2 SYDVKM. The CDR3 here is CASSRDPKGKGETQYF. CDR3 nucleotide sequence: TGTGCCAGCAGTCGCGACCCGAAGGGGAAAGGGGAGACCCAGTACTTC. The full variable domain, its missing parts supplied by reference TRBV28 and TRBJ2-5, is DVKVTQSSRYLVKRTGEKVFLECVQDMDHENMFWYRQDPGLGLRLIYFSYDVKMKEKGDIPEGYSVSREKKERFSLILESASTNQTSMYLCASSRDPKGKGETQYFGPGTRLLVL.

In DNA, the CDR3 is TGTGCCAGCAGCCTCCGGGAGAATAATTCACCCCTCCACTTT. This codes for CASSLRENNSPLHF. The rearrangement links TRBV7-9 to TRBJ1-6, with D unresolved. This CDR3 is built from 14 residues. Germline V gene lookup returns CDR1 SEHNR and CDR2 FQNEAQ (reference sequence). V lost 5 bases, J lost 5 bases, and 10 bases lay in between.

The rearrangement joins TRBV30 to TRBJ2-2; weak D call: TRBD2 (5 bases). The germline V and J ends were trimmed by 2 bases and 5 bases, with 15 bases remaining between them. The CDR3 contains 15 residues. CDR1 is GTSNPN, CDR2 SVGIG, per germline (reference sequence). CDR3 loop: CAWSPGSRGTGELFF. As DNA, the CDR3 is TGTGCCTGGAGTCCGGGAAGCCGGGGTACCGGGGAGCTGTTTTTT. The full variable domain, its missing parts supplied by reference TRBV30 and TRBJ2-2, is SQTIHQWPATLVQPVGSPLSLECTVEGTSNPNLYWYRQAAGRGLQLLFYSVGIGQISSEVPQNLSASRPQDRQFILSSKKLLLSDSGFYLCAWSPGSRGTGELFFGEGSRLTVL.

This clone turned up a few times. The CDR3, as DNA: TGTGCCAGCAGTCGCTTAGCGGGGACGTTAAAAGAGCAGTACTTC. It is translated as CASSRLAGTLKEQYF. The chain has TRBV27 and TRBJ2-7; 8 bases are shared with TRBD2. J was trimmed by 7 bases and V by 5 bases; bases with no gene match: 13. CDR3 size: 15 residues. CDR1 and CDR2 from the germline V gene are MNHEY and SMNVEV (reference sequence).

DNA of the CDR3: TGCGCCAGCAGCCCCCAAGTGAACACTGAAGCTTTCTTT. Translation gives CASSPQVNTEAFF. The rearrangement links TRBV5-1 to TRBJ1-1, with D unclear. Trimming pared 4 bases from V and 0 bases from J, leaving 7 bases between. The length of the CDR3 is 13 residues. Per the germline V gene, CDR1 is SGHRS and CDR2 is YFSETQ.

This clone has more than one count but fewer than ten. Written as DNA, the CDR3 is TGCGCCAGCAGCTCCTACAGCGGAGGGTCCTACAATGAGCAGTTCTTC. Protein sequence: CASSSYSGGSYNEQFF. The chain combines TRBV5-1 with TRBJ2-1; a possible D gene is TRBD2 (6 bases). The CDR3 spans 16 residues. V lost 3 bases, J lost 1 base, and 14 bases lay in between. Germline CDR1 is SGHRS and CDR2 is YFSETQ.

This clone was seen only a few times. The genes are TRBV7-2 and TRBJ1-2; D remains ambiguous. Trimming stripped 1 base from V and 8 bases from J, with 11 bases between. In germline, CDR1 is SGHTA, CDR2 FQGNSA. The CDR3 is made up of 13 amino acids. CDR3 sequence (DNA): TGTGCCAGCAGCTTAGGGGCCCGGGAGGGCTACACCTTC. Translated: CASSLGAREGYTF.